One and the same sample provided the 10 T cell receptor beta chains below, sequenced in a study of cytomegalovirus exposure and HLA in healthy donors. The method was immunoSEQ multiplex PCR; TCRdb's version includes in-frame clones alone and lacks a portion of them. The sample shows fewer than 250,000 clones, 75% to 90% of them seen only once. The sample consisted of PBMCs. The receptors originated from a woman in her 30s in good health and CMV-seropositive.

The genes are TRBV4-3 and TRBJ1-5; no firm D call. Looked up from germline, CDR1 is LGHNA and CDR2 is YSLEER. V shed 1 base and J shed 3 bases, with 4 bases lying between them. CDR3 length: 13 amino acids. The chain's CDR3 is CASSQANNQPQHF. CDR3 DNA sequence: TGCGCCAGCAGCCAAGCCAACAATCAGCCCCAGCATTTT.

This clone was found a few times. The genes are TRBV5-5 and TRBJ2-1, with 7 bases lining up with TRBD1. CDR3 size: 13 residues. Per germline, CDR1 SGHKS and CDR2 YYEKEE (reference sequence). The V segment lost 4 bases and the J segment 12 bases; nucleotides outside the gene matches: 10. CDR3 residues: CASSHNWGQWQFF. The CDR3 bases are TGTGCCAGCAGCCACAATTGGGGACAGTGGCAGTTCTTC.

V usage is TRBV5-6 and J usage is TRBJ1-4; the D gene is possibly TRBD1 (5 bases). The CDR3 length is 16 residues. Germline V CDR1 and CDR2: SGHDT, YYEEEE. The V and J ends lost 5 bases and 8 bases respectively, with 22 bases between them. The CDR3 DNA follows: TGTGCCAGCAGGAAACACGGGACCAAAAGCAAGGAAAAACTGTTTTTT. Amino acids: CASRKHGTKSKEKLFF.

The J gene is TRBJ2-3, the V gene TRBV29-1; 11 positions match TRBD2. Germline V gene sequence: CDR1 SQVTM, CDR2 ANQGSEA. V lost 3 bases and J lost 1; bases outside the gene matches: 9. This CDR3 region has 17 residues. The CDR3 protein is CSVEGSGRVLGTDTQYF. The CDR3 DNA is TGCAGCGTTGAGGGTAGCGGGAGGGTCTTAGGCACAGATACGCAGTATTTT.

In its sample, this clone was seen once. The chain combines TRBV29-1 with TRBJ1-1, with D hard to call. V was cut by 7 bases and J by 1 base, with 13 bases left in between. The CDR3 spans 13 residues. Germline loops: CDR1 SQVTM, CDR2 ANQGSEA. The DNA of the CDR3 is TGCAGCGCTGCCGGGCAGGAGAACACTGAAGCTTTCTTT. It codes for CSAAGQENTEAFF.

J is TRBJ2-5 and V is TRBV5-1; D could derive from TRBD1 or TRBD2 (5 bases each). This CDR3 spans 14 amino acids. With 3 bases removed from V and 5 bases from J, the gap between germline ends came to 14 bases. Germline CDR1 reads SGHRS; CDR2 reads YFSETQ. The CDR3 DNA follows: TGCGCCAGCAGCTCCGGGACGATTGAGGAGACCCAGTACTTC. As protein: CASSSGTIEETQYF.

The chain joins TRBV30 to TRBJ2-3; the D gene is possibly TRBD1 (5 bases). The CDR3 extends over 15 amino acids. Germline V gene data show CDR1 as GTSNPN and CDR2 as SVGIG (reference sequence). Trimming left V 4 bases short and J 1 base short, with 15 bases between. The CDR3 bases are TGTGCCTGGACAGGGCGGATAGGGGGCACAGATACGCAGTATTTT. It yields the protein CAWTGRIGGTDTQYF.

The J gene is TRBJ1-3, the V gene TRBV5-6, with D unresolved. The CDR3 has 12 amino acids. Germline-derived CDR1 and CDR2 are SGHDT and YYEEEE. V was clipped by 1 base and J by 3 bases, with 2 bases between them. CDR3 sequence reads: CASSLYGNTIYF. The DNA for the CDR3 is TGTGCCAGCAGCTTGTATGGAAACACCATATATTTT.

The chain carries TRBV7-3 and TRBJ2-2, with unresolved D. The CDR3 sequence is 12 residues long. Trimming pared 5 bases from V and 6 bases from J, leaving 7 bases between. Germline loops: CDR1 SGHTA, CDR2 FQGTGA. This CDR3 reads CASSKLAGELFF. CDR3 DNA sequence: TGTGCCAGCAGCAAATTAGCCGGGGAGCTGTTTTTT.

This clone turned up a few times. This chain uses TRBV30 with TRBJ1-2; the D gene is possibly TRBD1 (5 bases). V was shortened by 3 bases and J by 8 bases, with 16 bases between the two germline ends. CDR1 and CDR2 from the germline V gene are GTSNPN and SVGIG (reference sequence). The CDR3 contains 13 residues. Here the CDR3 reads CAWSLRYWGGYTF. The CDR3 DNA reads as TGTGCCTGGAGCCTTCGGTACTGGGGCGGCTACACCTTC.